This TCR beta chain derives from a study of T cells in Graves' hyperthyroidism and ophthalmopathy. TCR beta CDR3 regions were amplified from RNA. When the TCR CDR3 underwent first-round RT-PCR, the HTBI primer set was used. MiXCR, run by TCRdb on the multiplex PCR reads, gives a single entry per CDR3 protein. The sample holds roughly 530,000 distinct CDR3 sequences, over 15% seen once. The ends were cut back, 4 bases at V and 11 bases at J, with 15 bases in the middle. This CDR3 comprises 14 residues. Germline CDR1 reads MGHRA; CDR2 reads YSYEKL. On this clonotype itself: The antigen is unknown.

Study results and caveats: Most thyroid clonotypes expanded above 0.001 were also detected in blood.

This clonotype was obtained from a woman aged 18-35 years with Graves' ophthalmopathy. What was sequenced was blood. The chain couples TRBV4-1 to TRBJ1-6; D might be TRBD1 (6 bases). Written as DNA, the CDR3 is TGCGCCAGCAGCCCGGACAGACCTGGAGCACCCCTCCACTTT. It codes for CASSPDRPGAPLHF.